This section outlines one T cell receptor (beta chain) sequence together with its context. The data were obtained in a study of T cells in Graves' hyperthyroidism and ophthalmopathy. Whole-study context: Staff took peripheral blood when the initial diagnosis was made, before any treatment began.

RNA transcripts served as the template for amplifying TCR beta CDR3 regions. HTBI primers were the set used in a first-round RT-PCR of the TCR CDR3. One entry per CDR3 protein results from TCRdb running MiXCR on the multiplex PCR reads. The repertoire holds approximately 510,000 distinct CDR3 sequences, 20% seen once, with approximately 26% in the top ten. From germline, CDR1 is MNHEY and CDR2 SVGAGI. The CDR3 covers 14 residues. The V gene end was trimmed by 0 bases and the J gene end by 6 bases; junction bases not matched to a gene: 2. Sequenced material: blood. This chain joins TRBV6-5 and TRBJ1-2, with 9 bases that match TRBD1. This TCR was sampled from a young man with Graves' hyperthyroidism. The CDR3 coding sequence is TGTGCCAGCAGTTACTCGCGGGACAGGGATGGCTACACCTTC. It translates to CASSYSRDRDGYTF.